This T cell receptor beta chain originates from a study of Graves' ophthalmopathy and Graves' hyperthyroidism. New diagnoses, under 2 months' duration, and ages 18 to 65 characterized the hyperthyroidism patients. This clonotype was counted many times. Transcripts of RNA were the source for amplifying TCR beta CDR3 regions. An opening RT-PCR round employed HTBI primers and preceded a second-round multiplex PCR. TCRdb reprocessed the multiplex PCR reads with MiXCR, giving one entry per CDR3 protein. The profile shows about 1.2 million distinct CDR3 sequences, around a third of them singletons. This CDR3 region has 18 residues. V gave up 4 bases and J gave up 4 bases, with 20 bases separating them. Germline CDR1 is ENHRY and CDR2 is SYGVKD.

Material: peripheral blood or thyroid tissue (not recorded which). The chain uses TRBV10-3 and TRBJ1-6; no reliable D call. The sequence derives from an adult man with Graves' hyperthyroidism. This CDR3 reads CAISVDGLATRYNSPLHF. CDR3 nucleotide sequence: TGTGCCATCAGTGTAGACGGTTTGGCCACGAGATATAATTCACCCCTCCACTTT.